The 29 T cell receptor beta chains below come from one sample, sequenced in a study of shared clonotypes between healthy human individuals. The repertoire was sequenced with immunoSEQ multiplex PCR; TCRdb's copy has only in-frame clones and lacks some. The sample holds 2 million to 2.5 million clones, more than 85% seen once. Material for sequencing was naive CD4+ T cells from PBMCs. Stated subset: CD45RA+ positively selected. The origin of the receptors is a man aged 18 to 30 in good health. Some clones in this sample may be carry-over from other donors' samples.

The chain is built from TRBV11-1 and TRBJ2-5; possibly TRBD1 or TRBD2 for D (5 bases each). V lost 6 bases and J 7 bases, leaving 21 bases between the germline ends. The CDR3 length is 15 residues. Germline lookup yields CDR1 SGHAT and CDR2 FQDESV (reference sequence). As DNA, the CDR3 is TGTGCCAGCAGTGCCCCTGGGGCTTGGGACGGGACCCAGTACTTC. As protein: CASSAPGAWDGTQYF.

This rearrangement joins TRBV9 to TRBJ2-1, with 9 bases lining up with TRBD2. Germline assignment: CDR1 SGDLS and CDR2 YYNGEE. The CDR3 is made up of 15 amino acids. The J segment lost 6 bases and the V segment lost 2 bases, leaving 6 bases of the junction unmatched. CDR3 bases: TGTGCCAGCAGCGTGATAGCGGGAGAGGGCAATGAGCAGTTCTTC. As protein: CASSVIAGEGNEQFF.

In this sample, this clone turned up a few times. The V and J genes are TRBV11-2 and TRBJ2-2; D might be TRBD1 or TRBD2, each matching 5 bases. CDR3 length equals 15 residues. Germline CDR1 SGHAT, CDR2 FQNNGV. V shed 8 bases and J shed 1 base, with 14 bases lying between them. The CDR3 region is CASARGGVNTGELFF. The CDR3 coding sequence is TGTGCCAGCGCGAGGGGCGGAGTGAACACCGGGGAGCTGTTTTTT.

A note on this clone: At the DNA level, this CDR3 is encoded by other sequences in the same sample as well. This chain uses TRBV30 with TRBJ1-1; unclear D gene. The V end lost 0 bases, the J end lost 0 bases, and 5 bases lay between the germline ends. Germline values: CDR1 GTSNPN, CDR2 SVGIG (reference sequence). The length of the CDR3 is 13 residues. The CDR3 reads CAWSVGLNTEAFF. As DNA, the CDR3 is TGTGCCTGGAGTGTGGGTCTGAACACTGAAGCTTTCTTT.

The rearrangement joins TRBV6-6 to TRBJ1-5; TRBD1 might be the D (6 bases). The V and J ends lost 2 bases and 4 bases respectively, with 15 bases between them. CDR3 size: 16 residues. CDR1 MNHNY and CDR2 SVGAGI come from the germline V gene (reference sequence). CDR3 coding DNA: TGTGCCAGCAGTTACCGAACAACAGGGCTTAATCAGCCCCAGCATTTT. Translated: CASSYRTTGLNQPQHF.

This clone was found once. This chain links TRBV5-8 with TRBJ1-2; the D is unclear. From germline, CDR1 is SGHTS and CDR2 YDEGEE. This CDR3 contains 15 residues. V lost 2 bases to trimming and J lost 0 bases, with 11 bases between them. CDR3 sequence (DNA): TGTGCCAGCAGCTTACCTTCGAGAGCTAACTATGGCTACACCTTC. It codes for CASSLPSRANYGYTF.

J is TRBJ1-2 and V is TRBV18; TRBD1 agrees at 7 bases. CDR1 is KGHSH, CDR2 LQKENI, per germline. V trimming: 3 bases; J trimming: 2 bases; junction bases outside the gene matches: 9. The CDR3 length is 16 residues. CDR3 in DNA: TGTGCCAGCTCACCCACAGGGGCCCATCTCAACTATGGCTACACCTTC. This gives the protein CASSPTGAHLNYGYTF.

About this clone: Other DNA sequences of this sample code for an identical CDR3. The V and J genes are TRBV5-1 and TRBJ2-5; D may be TRBD2 (6 bases). V was cut by 4 bases and J by 5 bases, with 15 bases left in between. CDR1 and CDR2 from the germline V gene are SGHRS and YFSETQ. The CDR3 length is 14 residues. The CDR3 loop is CASSPGQGGETQYF. The CDR3 bases are TGCGCCAGCAGCCCCGGTCAGGGAGGTGAGACCCAGTACTTC.

V is TRBV4-3 and J is TRBJ1-3; D is unclear. Germline assignment: CDR1 LGHNA and CDR2 YSLEER. The CDR3 has 13 residues. Trimming pared 1 base from V and 4 bases from J, leaving 5 bases between. CDR3 nucleotide sequence: TGCGCCAGCAGCCAAGTGGGAGGAAACACCATATATTTT. It specifies CASSQVGGNTIYF.

The chain combines TRBV7-9 with TRBJ1-2; weak D call: TRBD1 (5 bases). V gave up 5 bases and J gave up 5 bases, with 15 bases separating them. The CDR3 sequence is 14 residues long. CDR1 is SEHNR, CDR2 FQNEAQ, per germline (reference sequence). This chain's CDR3 is CASSLRGRQYGYTF. In DNA, the CDR3 is TGTGCCAGCAGCCTCCGGGGCCGGCAATATGGCTACACCTTC.

This chain uses TRBV5-4 with TRBJ2-7, with 15 bases matching TRBD2. Germline V lookup: CDR1 SGHNT, CDR2 YYREEE (reference sequence). J lost 7 bases, V lost 5 bases, and 4 bases had no gene match. CDR3 length equals 14 residues. CDR3 DNA sequence: TGTGCCAGCAGGGACGGACTAGCGGGAGGGGAGCAGTACTTC. Its translation is CASRDGLAGGEQYF.

This chain joins TRBV4-1 and TRBJ2-3; D possibly corresponds to TRBD2 (5 bases). The germline V gene encodes CDR1 MGHRA and CDR2 YSYEKL. CDR3 size: 16 residues. Trimming stripped 1 base from V and 5 bases from J, with 16 bases between. CDR3 amino acids: CASSQVEGVRGDTQYF. CDR3 sequence (DNA): TGCGCCAGCAGCCAAGTAGAGGGAGTCCGAGGAGATACGCAGTATTTT.

Details on this clone: Within the sample, other DNA sequences also encode this same CDR3. This chain links TRBV5-1 with TRBJ1-2; D not resolved. Germline CDR1 is SGHRS and CDR2 is YFSETQ. The V end was cut by 0 bases, the J end by 2 bases, with 5 bases between. The length of the CDR3 is 13 residues. For the CDR3, the DNA is TGCGCCAGCAGCTTGGATGGCAACTATGGCTACACCTTC. This codes for CASSLDGNYGYTF.

This sequence joins TRBV19 and TRBJ1-1; 8 positions match TRBD1. CDR1 is LNHDA, CDR2 SQIVND, per germline (reference sequence). The CDR3 is 14 residues long. The J segment lost 5 bases and the V segment lost 4 bases, leaving 6 bases of the junction unmatched. In nucleotides, the CDR3 is TGTGCCAGTAGTAGACAGGGGAGAAAAACTGAAGCTTTCTTT. It translates to CASSRQGRKTEAFF.

This clone showed up just once. The CDR3 is CASKGPSFAEAFF. The CDR3, as DNA: TGTGCCAGCAAGGGCCCCAGTTTCGCTGAAGCTTTCTTT. V and J are TRBV27 and TRBJ1-1; unclear D gene. CDR3 length: 13 amino acids. CDR1 and CDR2 from the germline V gene are MNHEY and SMNVEV (reference sequence). V lost 7 bases and J lost 6, with 15 bases in between.

This clone was seen only a few times. V gene TRBV6-5 combines with J gene TRBJ1-1; D is ambiguous. The CDR3 has 12 amino acids. Germline V gives CDR1 MNHEY, CDR2 SVGAGI. V lost 6 bases to trimming and J lost 5 bases, with 10 bases between them. Here the CDR3 reads CASSDLGTEAFF. CDR3 bases: TGTGCCAGCAGCGATCTGGGGACTGAAGCTTTCTTT.

The chain couples TRBV28 to TRBJ2-2; 7 bases are shared with TRBD2. Germline V CDR1 and CDR2: MDHEN, SYDVKM. There are 13 residues in the CDR3. V lost 6 bases to trimming and J lost 9 bases; unmatched junction nucleotides: 7. For the CDR3, the DNA is TGTGCCAGCAGACTGGGAGGGGCGAGGGAGCTGTTTTTT. Its translation: CASRLGGARELFF.

The chain couples TRBV5-1 to TRBJ2-5; 9 nucleotides align to TRBD2. The trim removed 1 base at V and 4 bases at J, leaving 8 bases unmatched. CDR3 size: 16 residues. Germline CDR1 is SGHRS and CDR2 is YFSETQ. The CDR3 nucleotides are TGCGCCAGCAGCTTGATCATTAGCGGGAGAGGAGAGACCCAGTACTTC. Translating gives CASSLIISGRGETQYF.

The chain recombines TRBV2 with TRBJ1-4; D gene ambiguous. CDR1 is SNHLY, CDR2 FYNNEI, per germline. Trimming shortened V by 5 bases and J by 3 bases, and 13 bases separated the two germline ends. The CDR3 totals 15 residues. In DNA form, the CDR3 reads TGTGCCAGCAGTCAAACGGAGGCAGCTAATGAAAAACTGTTTTTT. Its translation: CASSQTEAANEKLFF.

The V and J genes are TRBV6-5 and TRBJ1-5; D perhaps matches TRBD1 (5 bases). This CDR3 contains 15 residues. The germline V gene has CDR1 MNHEY and CDR2 SVGAGI. Deletions cut 6 bases from V and 7 bases from J, with 19 bases between. The CDR3, as DNA: TGTGCCAGCAGGCCCTCCGCGGGGCTCTCGCAGCCCCAGCATTTT. This translates into CASRPSAGLSQPQHF.

The chain is built from TRBV7-8 and TRBJ2-3; D call uncertain. The CDR3 covers 13 residues. Germline CDR1 and CDR2: SGHVS and FQNEAQ. V lost 1 base to trimming and J lost 4 bases, with 6 bases between them. The DNA for the CDR3 is TGTGCCAGCAGCTTAGAAGTACCAGATACGCAGTATTTT. Translated: CASSLEVPDTQYF.

The chain uses TRBV27 and TRBJ2-5; the D gene is possibly TRBD2 (6 bases). Germline CDR1 MNHEY, CDR2 SMNVEV (reference sequence). Deletions cut 0 bases from V and 5 bases from J, with 13 bases between. This CDR3 has 15 residues. CDR3: CASSLSTYGGETQYF. The CDR3 DNA reads TGTGCCAGCAGTTTATCAACCTACGGGGGTGAGACCCAGTACTTC.

This chain uses TRBV6-1 with TRBJ2-7, with D uncertain. The CDR3 is 15 amino acids. The germline V gene has CDR1 MNHNS and CDR2 SASEGT. V was clipped by 11 bases and J by 0 bases, with 20 bases between them. CDR3 coding DNA: TGTGCCGGCTCGGAGCCAGGCGCTCCCTCCTACGAGCAGTACTTC. Encoded protein: CAGSEPGAPSYEQYF.

The genes are TRBV28 and TRBJ1-4; D is undetermined. There are 13 residues in the CDR3. V shed 3 bases and J shed 9 bases, with 11 bases lying between them. Germline CDR1 is MDHEN and CDR2 is SYDVKM. The CDR3 loop is CASSLGGAQKLFF. The CDR3 DNA reads as TGTGCCAGCAGTTTGGGAGGCGCCCAAAAACTGTTTTTT.

CDR3 loop: CASSYSGTNYNEQFF. The CDR3 DNA follows: TGTGCCAGCAGTTACAGCGGGACTAACTACAATGAGCAGTTCTTC. The chain links TRBV7-8 to TRBJ2-1; 7 bases map to TRBD2. The CDR3 length is 15 residues. J lost 3 bases, V lost 6 bases, and 8 bases had no gene match. Germline-derived CDR1 and CDR2 are SGHVS and FQNEAQ.

The chain has TRBV7-9 and TRBJ1-4; D may be TRBD1 (6 bases). The V gene lost 3 bases and the J gene lost 8 bases, with 19 bases spanning the gap. CDR1 is SEHNR and CDR2 is FQNEAQ in the germline V gene (reference sequence). The CDR3 has 16 amino acids. The CDR3 protein is CASSFRRTASEEKLFF. The CDR3 coding sequence is TGTGCCAGCAGCTTTCGCAGGACAGCCTCGGAGGAAAAACTGTTTTTT.

The chain combines TRBV5-1 with TRBJ2-7, with 8 bases fitting TRBD2. The length of the CDR3 is 15 residues. Per the germline V gene, CDR1 is SGHRS and CDR2 is YFSETQ. Unmatched junction bases numbered 9, after V lost 4 bases and J lost 3 bases. The CDR3 nucleotides read TGCGCCAGCAGCCTCGGGGTAGCGGGAAACTACGAGCAGTACTTC. This gives the protein CASSLGVAGNYEQYF.

The rearrangement joins TRBV25-1 to TRBJ1-6; TRBD1 matches 7 bases. The trim removed 5 bases at V and 9 bases at J, leaving 13 bases unmatched. Germline CDR1 MGHDK, CDR2 SYGVNS. The CDR3 extends over 16 amino acids. CDR3 residues: CASSPWDSAQGSPLHF. CDR3 DNA: TGTGCCAGCAGTCCATGGGACAGCGCCCAGGGTTCACCCCTCCACTTT. Full variable domain (rest looked up from reference TRBV25-1 and TRBJ1-6): EADIYQTPRYLVIGTGKKITLECSQTMGHDKMYWYQQDPGMELHLIHYSYGVNSTEKGDLSSESTVSRIRTEHFPLTLESARPSHTSQYLCASSPWDSAQGSPLHFGNGTRLTVT.

This chain uses TRBV14 with TRBJ2-5, with D possibly TRBD1 on 5 matching bases. The germline V gene encodes CDR1 SGHDN and CDR2 FVKESK. This CDR3 spans 15 amino acids. Trimming pared 5 bases from V and 6 bases from J, leaving 19 bases between. CDR3 amino acids: CASSSRVRGSQTQYF. CDR3 nucleotides: TGTGCCAGCAGCTCCCGGGTTAGGGGCAGCCAGACCCAGTACTTC.